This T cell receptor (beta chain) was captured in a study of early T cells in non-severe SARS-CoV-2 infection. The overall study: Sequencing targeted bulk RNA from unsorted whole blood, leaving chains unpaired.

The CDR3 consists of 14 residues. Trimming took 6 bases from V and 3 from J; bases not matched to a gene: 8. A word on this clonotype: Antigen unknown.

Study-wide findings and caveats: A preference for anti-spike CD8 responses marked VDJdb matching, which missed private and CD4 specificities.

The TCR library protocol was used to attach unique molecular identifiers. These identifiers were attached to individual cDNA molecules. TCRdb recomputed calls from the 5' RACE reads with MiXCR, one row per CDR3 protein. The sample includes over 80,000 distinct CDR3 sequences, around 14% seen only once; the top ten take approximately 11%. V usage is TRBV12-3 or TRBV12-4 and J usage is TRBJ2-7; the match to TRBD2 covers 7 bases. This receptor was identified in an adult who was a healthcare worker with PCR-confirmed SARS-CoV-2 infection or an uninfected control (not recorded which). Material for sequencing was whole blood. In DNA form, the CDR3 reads TGTGCCAGCAGGTGGGGCGGGGGAAGCTACGAGCAGTACTTC. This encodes CASRWGGGSYEQYF.